Following are 22 T cell receptor beta chains from one sample sequenced in a study of T cell responses to AZD1222 COVID-19 vaccine. TCRdb's copy holds only in-frame clones and misses some; the assay was immunoSEQ multiplex PCR. The sample has approximately 130,000 clones, 80% to 90% seen once. The source was peripheral blood, collected on day 0 of AZD1222 vaccination. Receptors were obtained from an adult in good health.

This chain uses TRBV5-5 with TRBJ1-3; D remains unclear. Trimming removed 1 base at V and 4 bases at J, with 12 bases between. The length of the CDR3 is 15 residues. CDR1 is SGHKS, CDR2 YYEKEE, per germline (reference sequence). The CDR3 is CASSLQMGLGNTIYF. CDR3 nucleotide sequence: TGTGCCAGCAGCTTGCAGATGGGGTTGGGAAACACCATATATTTT.

The chain combines TRBV5-1 with TRBJ2-5; TRBD1 matches 8 bases. V gave up 3 bases and J gave up 3 bases; unmatched junction bases: 10. The germline gives CDR1 SGHRS, CDR2 YFSETQ. The CDR3 spans 16 residues. This CDR3 reads CASSYGTGTGEETQYF. The CDR3 DNA follows: TGCGCCAGCAGCTACGGTACCGGGACAGGAGAAGAGACCCAGTACTTC.

The J gene is TRBJ2-7, the V gene TRBV5-1; 7 bases are shared with TRBD1. Germline-derived CDR1 and CDR2 are SGHRS and YFSETQ. This CDR3 contains 14 residues. After removal of 4 bases from V and 6 bases from J, the junction contained 10 bases not matched to a gene. The CDR3 DNA reads TGCGCCAGCAGCCCCGGGACAGTGAATATCGAGCAGTACTTC. Translated, it gives CASSPGTVNIEQYF.

V usage is TRBV7-9 and J usage is TRBJ2-1; no clear D gene. The CDR3 length is 12 residues. Germline values: CDR1 SEHNR, CDR2 FQNEAQ (reference sequence). Trimming removed 4 bases from V and 10 bases from J, with 11 bases in between. CDR3 residues: CASSSGNREQFF. CDR3 DNA sequence: TGTGCCAGCAGCTCAGGAAACCGCGAGCAGTTCTTC.

The V gene is TRBV18, the J gene TRBJ1-2; no definite D call. The length of the CDR3 is 14 residues. The V end lost 6 bases, the J end lost 8 bases, and 19 bases lay between the germline ends. CDR1 KGHSH and CDR2 LQKENI come from the germline V gene. CDR3 sequence: CASSHVEARGGYTF. The CDR3 DNA reads as TGTGCCAGCTCGCACGTGGAGGCCCGCGGCGGCTACACCTTC.

The CDR3 DNA follows: TGTGCCACCAGTAGTAGGTTTGGGATAGGGACCTACAATGAGCAGTTCTTC. This codes for CATSSRFGIGTYNEQFF. The chain links TRBV24-1 to TRBJ2-1; D not certain. V was clipped by 6 bases and J by 2 bases, with 19 bases between them. There are 17 residues in the CDR3. CDR1 is KGHDR and CDR2 is SFDVKD in the germline V gene.

The gene calls are TRBV25-1 and TRBJ1-2; D gene unclear. The CDR3 runs to 13 residues. Trimming took off 5 bases at V and 0 bases at J, with 7 bases between the two ends. Germline-derived CDR1 and CDR2 are MGHDK and SYGVNS. The DNA of the CDR3 is TGTGCCAGCAGTAAACAAGCTAACTATGGCTACACCTTC. Encoded protein: CASSKQANYGYTF.

The chain employs TRBV6-5 and TRBJ2-7; 7 bases fit TRBD1. CDR1 and CDR2 from the germline V gene are MNHEY and SVGAGI. This CDR3 spans 14 amino acids. V lost 7 bases, J lost 5 bases, and 11 bases stayed unmatched. DNA for the CDR3: TGTGCCAGCACTAGAATAACAGGGGCCCACGAGCAGTACTTC. Protein: CASTRITGAHEQYF.

The gene calls are TRBV2 and TRBJ1-6, with TRBD1 identical over 7 bases. In germline, CDR1 is SNHLY, CDR2 FYNNEI. V was clipped by 3 bases and J by 9 bases; unmatched bases: 8. The CDR3 totals 15 residues. The CDR3 is CASSEEGGQGSPLHF. The DNA for the CDR3 is TGTGCCAGCAGTGAGGAAGGGGGCCAGGGTTCACCCCTCCACTTT. Full variable domain (rest looked up from reference TRBV2 and TRBJ1-6): EPEVTQTPSHQVTQMGQEVILRCVPISNHLYFYWYRQILGQKVEFLVSFYNNEISEKSEIFDDQFSVERPDGSNFTLKIRSTKLEDSAMYFCASSEEGGQGSPLHFGNGTRLTVT.

The J gene is TRBJ2-5, the V gene TRBV7-8, with D perhaps matching TRBD2 (5 bases). V lost 6 bases to trimming and J lost 1 base, with 18 bases between them. The CDR3 has 16 amino acids. Germline values: CDR1 SGHVS, CDR2 FQNEAQ. The CDR3 loop is CASSPPLRVSQETQYF. CDR3 nucleotides: TGTGCCAGCAGTCCGCCTCTGAGGGTGAGCCAAGAGACCCAGTACTTC.

This chain connects TRBV12-3 or TRBV12-4 to TRBJ2-2; D gene unclear. Trimming stripped 3 bases from V and 6 bases from J, with 8 bases between. The CDR3 covers 13 residues. CDR3 nucleotide sequence: TGTGCCAGCAGTTTGATGGCGGCCGGGGAGCTGTTTTTT. This encodes CASSLMAAGELFF.

The chain is built from TRBV7-2 and TRBJ1-1, with 7 bases aligning to TRBD1. V lost 7 bases, J lost 3 bases, and 8 bases stayed unmatched. The CDR3 contains 14 residues. From germline, CDR1 is SGHTA and CDR2 FQGNSA. The CDR3 sequence: CASTPGTEYTEAFF. The CDR3 DNA reads as TGTGCCAGCACCCCCGGGACAGAATACACTGAAGCTTTCTTT.

V usage is TRBV5-6 and J usage is TRBJ2-3; weak D call: TRBD1 (6 bases). V lost 0 bases and J lost 3, with 8 bases in between. Germline V CDR1 and CDR2: SGHDT, YYEEEE. The CDR3 covers 14 residues. The CDR3 region is CASSLGGPTDTQYF. DNA for the CDR3: TGTGCCAGCAGCTTGGGGGGGCCGACAGATACGCAGTATTTT.

The V and J genes are TRBV5-6 and TRBJ2-7, with no clear D. This CDR3 comprises 12 residues. Trimming cost V 3 bases and J 6 bases, with 10 bases left between them. Per germline, CDR1 SGHDT and CDR2 YYEEEE. CDR3 bases: TGTGCCAGCAGCTACCGCCGGAGCGAGCAGTACTTC. Residues: CASSYRRSEQYF. The full variable domain, completed using reference TRBV5-6 and TRBJ2-7, is DAGVTQSPTHLIKTRGQQVTLRCSPKSGHDTVSWYQQALGQGPQFIFQYYEEEERQRGNFPDRFSGHQFPNYSSELNVNALLLGDSALYLCASSYRRSEQYFGPGTRLTVT.

The chain joins TRBV5-6 to TRBJ1-2; D ambiguous. Trimming removed 4 bases from V and 6 bases from J, with 4 bases in between. Germline lookup yields CDR1 SGHDT and CDR2 YYEEEE. CDR3 length equals 10 residues. This CDR3 is CASSGHGYTF. CDR3 sequence (DNA): TGTGCCAGCAGCGGGCATGGCTACACCTTC.

The rearrangement uses TRBV7-3 and TRBJ1-2, with D possibly being TRBD1 (5 bases). CDR3 length equals 15 residues. The ends were cut back, 1 base at V and 1 base at J, with 10 bases in the middle. Germline V gene sequence: CDR1 SGHTA, CDR2 FQGTGA. DNA for the CDR3: TGTGCCAGCAGCTTAAGAGGGACGGATAACTATGGCTACACCTTC. As protein: CASSLRGTDNYGYTF.

Only one count was recorded for this clone. V is TRBV5-8 and J is TRBJ2-7; D gene unclear. The CDR3 has 11 residues. Between the trimmed V and J ends, which lost 0 bases and 4 bases, there was a span of 2 bases. The germline gives CDR1 SGHTS, CDR2 YDEGEE. CDR3 nucleotide sequence: TGTGCCAGCAGCTTGGCTTACGAGCAGTACTTC. Amino acid sequence: CASSLAYEQYF.

The chain is built from TRBV6-5 and TRBJ2-5, with TRBD2 matching 12 bases. CDR1 and CDR2 (germline): MNHEY, SVGAGI. Germline trimming cut 8 bases from V and 4 bases from J; bases unmatched to any gene: 2. The CDR3 is made up of 13 amino acids. Here the CDR3 reads CASGLAGPETQYF. In nucleotides, the CDR3 is TGTGCCAGCGGACTAGCGGGACCAGAGACCCAGTACTTC.

This rearrangement joins TRBV12-3 or TRBV12-4 to TRBJ2-5; D gene ambiguous. The CDR3 extends over 13 amino acids. The V and J ends lost 2 bases and 4 bases respectively, with 8 bases between them. The CDR3 bases are TGTGCCAGCAGTTTATCTCGACCAGAGACCCAGTACTTC. Protein product: CASSLSRPETQYF.

The chain recombines TRBV4-1 with TRBJ2-7; D is unresolved. This CDR3 is built from 14 residues. V lost 1 base and J 2 bases, leaving 9 bases between the germline ends. Germline V lookup: CDR1 MGHRA, CDR2 YSYEKL. Here the CDR3 DNA reads TGCGCCAGCAGCCAAGTCGACGGAACCTACGAGCAGTACTTC. Translation gives CASSQVDGTYEQYF.

This chain uses TRBV6-5 with TRBJ2-5; 10 bases are a match to TRBD1. V shed 2 bases and J 7 bases; nucleotides not matched to a gene: 7. The CDR3 loop spans 15 amino acids. Germline-derived CDR1 and CDR2 are MNHEY and SVGAGI. CDR3 amino acids: CASSYRDRGVGTQYF. In nucleotides, the CDR3 is TGTGCCAGCAGTTACCGGGACAGGGGTGTTGGGACCCAGTACTTC.

V is TRBV20-1 and J is TRBJ1-2, with TRBD1 matching 7 bases. Germline lookup yields CDR1 DFQATT and CDR2 SNEGSKA (reference sequence). CDR3 size: 11 residues. The V and J ends lost 6 bases and 8 bases, in that order; junction bases with no gene match: 6. The CDR3: CSAEDRDGYTF. DNA for the CDR3: TGCAGTGCCGAAGACAGGGACGGCTACACCTTC.